The 16 T cell receptor beta chains reported below all come from one sample, sequenced in a study of human T cells and chemical hapten exposure. In TCRdb, the RACE reads were re-called with MiXCR into one record per CDR3 protein. This table has 79,000 or so distinct CDR3 sequences, 10% appearing once. As to time point: patch test 1, 2 weeks after DPC sensitization. Stated treatment: therapeutic diphenylcyclopropenone sensitization with weekly scalp DPC. Sequences were derived from whole blood, sampled in connection with sensitization to the hapten diphenylcyclopropenone (DPC). All receptors derive from a woman between 50 and 59 years old with alopecia areata. Some clones in this sample may be carry-over from other donors' samples.

There are a few counts of this clonotype. The rearrangement links TRBV20-1 to TRBJ2-1; D possibly corresponds to TRBD2 (6 bases). Deletions cut 0 bases from V and 2 bases from J, with 14 bases between. This CDR3 region has 16 residues. Germline values: CDR1 DFQATT, CDR2 SNEGSKA (reference sequence). Written as DNA, the CDR3 is TGCAGTGCTAGAGATCCCCGTAGCGGACCCTACAATGAGCAGTTCTTC. Translated: CSARDPRSGPYNEQFF.

This clonotype was detected ten times or more. The rearrangement uses TRBV12-5 and TRBJ2-5, with D possibly TRBD2 on 5 matching bases. The CDR3 extends over 13 amino acids. V was pared by 1 base and J by 5 bases, with 8 bases between. Germline V gene data show CDR1 as LGHNT and CDR2 as FRNRAP. CDR3 in DNA: TGTGCTAGTGGTTTGGGCAGCGGCGAGACCCAGTACTTC. Protein: CASGLGSGETQYF.

This clonotype appeared a few times. V is TRBV6-1 and J is TRBJ1-3; 7 nucleotides agree with TRBD1. J was trimmed by 0 bases and V by 6 bases; bases with no gene match: 8. CDR3 size: 16 residues. The germline CDR1 and CDR2 sequences are MNHNS and SASEGT. The CDR3 nucleotides are TGTGCCAGCAGGACCAGGACAGGAGACTCTGGAAACACCATATATTTT. Translation: CASRTRTGDSGNTIYF.

Many counts were recorded for this clonotype. The chain has TRBV20-1 and TRBJ2-1; TRBD2 matches 8 bases. The CDR3 length is 14 residues. J was trimmed by 6 bases and V by 6 bases; bases with no gene match: 10. Germline lookup yields CDR1 DFQATT and CDR2 SNEGSKA (reference sequence). This chain's CDR3 is CSAPPSGRLNEQFF. DNA of the CDR3: TGCAGTGCCCCCCCGAGCGGGAGACTCAATGAGCAGTTCTTC.

This clonotype has just a few counts. The rearrangement uses TRBV29-1 and TRBJ2-4; D remains unclear. Trimming left V 8 bases short and J 0 bases short, with 11 bases between. The CDR3 spans 13 residues. Germline CDR1 and CDR2: SQVTM and ANQGSEA. The CDR3 loop is CSIRALAKNIQYF. The CDR3 region has the DNA TGCAGCATCCGGGCCCTAGCCAAAAACATTCAGTACTTC.

This chain connects TRBV27 to TRBJ2-1; TRBD2 is a possible D gene (5 bases). V was pared by 3 bases and J by 6 bases, with 12 bases between. The CDR3 contains 14 residues. CDR1 and CDR2 (germline): MNHEY, SMNVEV (reference sequence). CDR3 nucleotide sequence: TGTGCCAGCAGTTTTGGGTACAGCGGCAATGAGCAGTTCTTC. Translation: CASSFGYSGNEQFF.

The gene calls are TRBV28 and TRBJ2-7; 11 nucleotides match TRBD2. Trimming removed 6 bases from V and 10 bases from J; junction bases left unmatched: 5. The CDR3 contains 12 residues. Germline V gives CDR1 MDHEN, CDR2 SYDVKM. In DNA form, the CDR3 reads TGTGCCAGCAGACCGACTAGCGGGGCCCAGTACTTC. This sequence encodes CASRPTSGAQYF.

In this sample, this clonotype turned up many times. The genes are TRBV11-2 and TRBJ2-3; D is unclear. CDR3 size: 14 residues. Germline V gene lookup returns CDR1 SGHAT and CDR2 FQNNGV. V was trimmed by 4 bases and J by 3 bases, leaving 11 bases between them. The CDR3 DNA sequence: TGTGCCAGCAGCTCCAACAGACCGACAGATACGCAGTATTTT. Its protein is CASSSNRPTDTQYF.

This clonotype has only a few counts. V gene TRBV11-1 combines with J gene TRBJ2-1; D unclear. Trimming pared 0 bases from V and 8 bases from J, leaving 8 bases between. The CDR3 runs to 13 residues. From germline, CDR1 is SGHAT and CDR2 FQDESV (reference sequence). The CDR3 loop is CASSLARLDEQFF. The DNA of the CDR3 is TGTGCCAGCAGCTTAGCTCGCCTTGATGAGCAGTTCTTC.

This clonotype was seen ten or more times. The chain joins TRBV20-1 to TRBJ2-5; no clear D. This CDR3 has 11 residues. CDR1 and CDR2 (germline): DFQATT, SNEGSKA (reference sequence). V gave up 4 bases and J gave up 4 bases, with 7 bases separating them. The chain's CDR3 is CSAIRVETQYF. CDR3 DNA sequence: TGCAGTGCTATAAGGGTAGAGACCCAGTACTTC.

On this clonotype: One end of the junction fails to match germline, which may point to a read error. This sequence joins TRBV28 and TRBJ1-3; no firm D call. The CDR3 runs 15 residues. CDR1 and CDR2 (germline): MDHEN, SYDVKM. CDR3 bases: TGTACCAGCAGTTTATTAGGGAGCTCTGGAAACACCATATATTTT. Residues: CTSSLLGSSGNTIYF. The full variable domain, with the rest looked up from reference TRBV28 and TRBJ1-3, is DVKVTQSSRYLVKRTGEKVFLECVQDMDHENMFWYRQDPGLGLRLIYFSYDVKMKEKGDIPEGYSVSREKKERFSLILESASTNQTSMYLCTSSLLGSSGNTIYFGEGSWLTVV.

This clonotype was seen a few times. The genes are TRBV5-1 and TRBJ1-1; TRBD1 might be the D (5 bases). Looked up from germline, CDR1 is SGHRS and CDR2 is YFSETQ. The CDR3 has 14 residues. V lost 0 bases and J 5 bases, leaving 11 bases between the germline ends. In DNA, the CDR3 is TGCGCCAGCAGCTTGGCCGGGGCGGCAACTGAAGCTTTCTTT. As protein: CASSLAGAATEAFF.

The CDR3 DNA follows: TGTGCCAGCAGCGCCGGGACTAGCGGGGTAAGCTCCTACGAGCAGTACTTC. Translated, it gives CASSAGTSGVSSYEQYF. This chain joins TRBV12-3 or TRBV12-4 and TRBJ2-7, with 13 positions matching TRBD2. CDR3 length equals 17 residues. V shed 6 bases, J shed 0 bases, and the junction held 8 bases outside the gene matches.

This clonotype came up many times. The V and J genes are TRBV2 and TRBJ1-4; D not certain. V lost 1 base to trimming and J lost 0 bases, with 6 bases between them. CDR3 length: 15 amino acids. Germline lookup yields CDR1 SNHLY and CDR2 FYNNEI. CDR3 sequence: CASSEDRTTNEKLFF. The CDR3 DNA is TGTGCCAGCAGTGAAGATAGGACAACTAATGAAAAACTGTTTTTT.

The chain uses TRBV5-8 and TRBJ1-1, with TRBD1 as a possible D gene (6 bases). V lost 2 bases to trimming and J lost 4 bases, with 15 bases between them. Germline V gene data show CDR1 as SGHTS and CDR2 as YDEGEE. The CDR3 is made up of 15 amino acids. The CDR3 nucleotides read TGTGCCAGCAGCTTATTATCGCAGGGGAGCACTGAAGCTTTCTTT. Encoded protein: CASSLLSQGSTEAFF.

The chain employs TRBV6-2 or TRBV6-3 and TRBJ2-4; 8 positions match TRBD2. Trimming cost V 5 bases and J 1 base; bases outside gene matches: 7. Germline CDR1 and CDR2: MNHEY and SVGEGT. This CDR3 is built from 16 residues. The CDR3 region is CASSKSGGYAKNIQYF. Written as DNA, the CDR3 is TGTGCCAGCAGTAAGAGCGGGGGTTACGCCAAAAACATTCAGTACTTC.